This is a list of T cell receptor beta chains from one sample in a study of beta chain features in type 1 diabetes. The table came from immunoSEQ multiplex PCR; TCRdb's copy has only in-frame clones and leaves some out. Found here are around 120,000 clones, roughly 17% of them singletons; the top ten hold roughly 2.6%. The sequencing input was central memory CD4+ T cells from blood. The receptors derive from a man younger than 35 with type 1 diabetes. The CDR3 runs from the conserved cysteine through the conserved F or W. Fields, in order: clone size, V gene, D gene, CDR3 length, CDR3 protein. D genes are given only for firm matches. Size is stated for part of the rows, as once, few or many counts, or as a class when the clone is expanded.

clone size: NA
V gene: TRBV7-3
D gene: NA
CDR3 length: 13
CDR3 protein: CASSLHRESEAFF

clone size: few
V gene: TRBV29-1
D gene: NA
CDR3 length: 13
CDR3 protein: CSAEATRQETQYF

clone size: few
V gene: TRBV7-2
D gene: TRBD2
CDR3 length: 13
CDR3 protein: CATKETSGRNPYF

clone size: NA
V gene: TRBV7-7
D gene: TRBD1
CDR3 length: 14
CDR3 protein: CASSPTGVRDTQYF

clone size: few
V gene: TRBV27
D gene: TRBD1
CDR3 length: 16
CDR3 protein: CASSTTGGRYLWGAFF

clone size: NA
V gene: TRBV6-1
D gene: NA
CDR3 length: 14
CDR3 protein: CASHDRASTDTQYF

clone size: few
V gene: TRBV28
D gene: NA
CDR3 length: 14
CDR3 protein: CASSFGRGEKAAFF

clone size: NA
V gene: TRBV5-1
D gene: NA
CDR3 length: 15
CDR3 protein: CASSLAVAGAETQYF

clone size: few
V gene: TRBV7-6
D gene: TRBD1
CDR3 length: 16
CDR3 protein: CASSARQGNYHSPLHF

clone size: NA
V gene: TRBV7-2
D gene: NA
CDR3 length: 14
CDR3 protein: CASRSPLQPYEQYF

clone size: medium-sized
V gene: TRBV30
D gene: TRBD1
CDR3 length: 12
CDR3 protein: CARDSRNTEAFF

clone size: NA
V gene: TRBV30
D gene: TRBD1
CDR3 length: 14
CDR3 protein: CAASTGTGTGELFF

clone size: NA
V gene: TRBV4-1
D gene: TRBD2
CDR3 length: 17
CDR3 protein: CASSQDDSGLVQETQYF

clone size: few
V gene: TRBV5-4
D gene: NA
CDR3 length: 17
CDR3 protein: CASSRAAGMFQNNEQFF

clone size: NA
V gene: TRBV30
D gene: NA
CDR3 length: 14
CDR3 protein: CAWSVSNFGNIQYF

clone size: few
V gene: TRBV7-2
D gene: NA
CDR3 length: 14
CDR3 protein: CASRGGHGGTEAFF

clone size: NA
V gene: TRBV10-3
D gene: NA
CDR3 length: 14
CDR3 protein: CATGARLESYEQYF

clone size: NA
V gene: TRBV2
D gene: NA
CDR3 length: 16
CDR3 protein: CASTAAWPEPREKLFF

clone size: few
V gene: TRBV29-1
D gene: TRBD1
CDR3 length: 15
CDR3 protein: CSGERTGDNTDTQYF

clone size: few
V gene: TRBV28
D gene: NA
CDR3 length: 13
CDR3 protein: CASRGTATDTQYF

clone size: NA
V gene: TRBV6-5
D gene: TRBD1
CDR3 length: 13
CDR3 protein: CASRSQGTDTQYF

clone size: NA
V gene: TRBV29-1
D gene: NA
CDR3 length: 13
CDR3 protein: CGVSGLAPETQYF

clone size: few
V gene: TRBV7-2
D gene: NA
CDR3 length: 14
CDR3 protein: CASSPGQGQETQYF

clone size: few
V gene: TRBV6-5
D gene: NA
CDR3 length: 15
CDR3 protein: CASSYSGRGDSPLHF

clone size: few
V gene: TRBV7-2
D gene: NA
CDR3 length: 15
CDR3 protein: CASSLWSSGANVLTF

clone size: few
V gene: TRBV30
D gene: NA
CDR3 length: 14
CDR3 protein: CAWTTQLLGETQYF

clone size: few
V gene: TRBV13
D gene: NA
CDR3 length: 14
CDR3 protein: CASSLSGGYGELFF

clone size: few
V gene: TRBV2
D gene: NA
CDR3 length: 14
CDR3 protein: CASKTGTAEGEQFF

clone size: few
V gene: TRBV7-2
D gene: TRBD1
CDR3 length: 16
CDR3 protein: CASSFIQAPGGTEAFF

clone size: few
V gene: TRBV5-1
D gene: TRBD2
CDR3 length: 14
CDR3 protein: CASSLSGSGETQYF

clone size: NA
V gene: TRBV7-2
D gene: NA
CDR3 length: 17
CDR3 protein: CASSFVQNRDSNQPQHF

clone size: few
V gene: TRBV10-3
D gene: NA
CDR3 length: 12
CDR3 protein: CAISERGDEQYF

clone size: NA
V gene: TRBV7-2
D gene: TRBD1
CDR3 length: 13
CDR3 protein: CASSLGTAHEQFF